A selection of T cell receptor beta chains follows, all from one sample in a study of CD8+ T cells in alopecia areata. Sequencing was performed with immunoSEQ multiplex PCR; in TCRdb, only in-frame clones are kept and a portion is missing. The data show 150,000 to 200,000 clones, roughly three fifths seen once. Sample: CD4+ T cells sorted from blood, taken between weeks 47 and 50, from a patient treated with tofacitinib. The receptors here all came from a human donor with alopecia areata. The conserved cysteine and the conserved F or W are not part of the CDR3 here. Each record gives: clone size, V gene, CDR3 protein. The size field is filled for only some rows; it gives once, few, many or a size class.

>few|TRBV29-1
SVVRVGTGELF
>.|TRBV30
AWSGGVTNEKLF
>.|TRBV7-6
ASSLDSGDEQY
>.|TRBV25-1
ASTRGITEAF
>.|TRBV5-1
ASSPPETGMRQY
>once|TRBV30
AWSVQGFSLYGYT
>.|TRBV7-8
ASSGRSGTDEQF
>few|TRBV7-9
ASSQGTSADTQY
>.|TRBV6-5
ASSSNGPGELF
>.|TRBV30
AWSEGLPPLH
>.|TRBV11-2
ASSSQDTEAF
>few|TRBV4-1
ASSRPERAEAF
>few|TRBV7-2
ASSFGLVSDTQY
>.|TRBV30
AWKIPQETQY
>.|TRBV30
AGGSPYEQY
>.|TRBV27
ASSFDLTGGYGYT
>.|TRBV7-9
ASSSSIQPQH
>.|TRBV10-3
AISPGGGRDGYT
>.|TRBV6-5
ASSYKTGDYGYT
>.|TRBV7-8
ASSLAGSYQPQH
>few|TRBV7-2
ASSPGRHNEQF
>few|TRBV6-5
ASRRTGSNYGYT